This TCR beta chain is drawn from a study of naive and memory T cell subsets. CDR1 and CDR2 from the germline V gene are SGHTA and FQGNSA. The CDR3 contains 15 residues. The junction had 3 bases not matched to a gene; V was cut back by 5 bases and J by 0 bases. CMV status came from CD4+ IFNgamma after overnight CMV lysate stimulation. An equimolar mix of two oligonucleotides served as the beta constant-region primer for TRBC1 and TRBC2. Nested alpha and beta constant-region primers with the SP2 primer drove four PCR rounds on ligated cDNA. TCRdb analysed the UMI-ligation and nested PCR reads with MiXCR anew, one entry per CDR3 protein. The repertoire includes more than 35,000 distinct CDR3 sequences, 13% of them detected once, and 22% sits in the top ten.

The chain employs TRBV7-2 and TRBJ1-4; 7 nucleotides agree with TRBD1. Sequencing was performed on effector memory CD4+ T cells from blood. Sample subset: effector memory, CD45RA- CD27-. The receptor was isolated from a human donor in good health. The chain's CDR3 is CASSTRGSTNEKLFF. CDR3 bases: TGTGCCAGCAGCACCAGGGGGTCAACTAATGAAAAACTGTTTTTT.